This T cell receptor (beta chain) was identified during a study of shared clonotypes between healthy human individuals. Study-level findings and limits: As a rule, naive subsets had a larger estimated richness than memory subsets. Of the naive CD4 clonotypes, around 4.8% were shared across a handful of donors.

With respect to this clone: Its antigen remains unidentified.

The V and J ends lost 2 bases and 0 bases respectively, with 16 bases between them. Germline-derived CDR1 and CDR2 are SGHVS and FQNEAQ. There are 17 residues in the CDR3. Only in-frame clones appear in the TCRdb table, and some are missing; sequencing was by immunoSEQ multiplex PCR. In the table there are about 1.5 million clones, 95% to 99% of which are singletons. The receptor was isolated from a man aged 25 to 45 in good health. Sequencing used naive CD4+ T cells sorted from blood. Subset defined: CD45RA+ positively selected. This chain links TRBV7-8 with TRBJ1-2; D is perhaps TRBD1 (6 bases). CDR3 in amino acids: CASSLKRTDAANYGYTF. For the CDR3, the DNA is TGTGCCAGCAGCTTAAAGCGGACAGACGCTGCTAACTATGGCTACACCTTC. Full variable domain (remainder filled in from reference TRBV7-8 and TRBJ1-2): GAGVSQSPRYKVAKRGQDVALRCDPISGHVSLFWYQQALGQGPEFLTYFQNEAQLDKSGLPSDRFFAERPEGSVSTLKIQRTQQEDSAVYLCASSLKRTDAANYGYTFGSGTRLTVV.